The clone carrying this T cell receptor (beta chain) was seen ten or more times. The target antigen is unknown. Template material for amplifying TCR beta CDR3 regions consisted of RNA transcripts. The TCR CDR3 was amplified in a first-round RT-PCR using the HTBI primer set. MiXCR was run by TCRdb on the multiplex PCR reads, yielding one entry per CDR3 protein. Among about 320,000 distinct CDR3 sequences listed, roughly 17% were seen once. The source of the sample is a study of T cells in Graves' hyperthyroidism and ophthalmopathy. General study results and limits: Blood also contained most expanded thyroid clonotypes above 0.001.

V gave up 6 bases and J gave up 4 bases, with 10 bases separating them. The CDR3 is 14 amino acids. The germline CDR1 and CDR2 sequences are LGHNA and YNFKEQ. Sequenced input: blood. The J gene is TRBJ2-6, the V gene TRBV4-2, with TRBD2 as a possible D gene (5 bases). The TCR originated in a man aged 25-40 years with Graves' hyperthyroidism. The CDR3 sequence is CASRADTGANVLTF. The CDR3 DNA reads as TGTGCCAGCAGAGCGGATACCGGGGCCAACGTCCTGACTTTC.